What follows are 17 T cell receptor beta chains derived from one specimen sequenced in a study of blood T cells in healthy people across ages. For the second PCR, which ran for roughly 6 to 12 cycles, a sample-barcoded 5' primer and a J-beta primer mix were used. TCRdb passed the 5' RACE reads through MiXCR, listing each CDR3 protein once. The table has 800,000 to 950,000 distinct CDR3 sequences, roughly 43% seen once. The sample taken for sequencing was blood. The receptor source for this set is a man under 40 in good health.

This CDR3 is CASSFPDRGEEDTQYF. CDR3 nucleotides: TGTGCCAGCAGCTTCCCGGACAGGGGAGAGGAAGATACGCAGTATTTT. The rearrangement uses TRBV7-9 and TRBJ2-3, with TRBD1 matching over 9 bases. The CDR3 covers 16 residues. Per the germline V gene, CDR1 is SEHNR and CDR2 is FQNEAQ (reference sequence). Trimming cost V 3 bases and J 5 bases; bases outside gene matches: 9.

The rearrangement joins TRBV4-2 to TRBJ2-7; D may be TRBD2 (6 bases). CDR1 is LGHNA, CDR2 YNFKEQ, per germline. Trimming took 3 bases from V and 6 from J, leaving 18 bases between them. The CDR3 has 15 residues. DNA for the CDR3: TGTGCCAGCAGCCAGGAGGGCGGCAAGGGAAGCGAGCAGTACTTC. Residues: CASSQEGGKGSEQYF.

This clonotype showed up just a few times. The chain uses TRBV20-1 and TRBJ1-1, with D possibly being TRBD1 (5 bases). Per germline, CDR1 DFQATT and CDR2 SNEGSKA (reference sequence). Deletions cut 4 bases from V and 0 bases from J, with 15 bases between. The CDR3 contains 15 residues. CDR3 loop: CSAKRGGAMNTEAFF. CDR3 in DNA: TGCAGTGCTAAGAGGGGTGGGGCCATGAACACTGAAGCTTTCTTT.

V usage is TRBV20-1 and J usage is TRBJ1-4; D not certain. Deletions cut 6 bases from V and 6 bases from J, with 8 bases between. The V gene's germline CDR1 is DFQATT and CDR2 SNEGSKA (reference sequence). This CDR3 has 11 amino acids. For the CDR3, the DNA is TGCAGTGCAGAAAGTGATGAAAAACTGTTTTTT. Protein: CSAESDEKLFF.

V and J are TRBV28 and TRBJ2-3; D perhaps matches TRBD1 (6 bases). CDR1 and CDR2 (germline): MDHEN, SYDVKM. Trimming removed 6 bases from V and 6 bases from J, with 22 bases in between. The CDR3 has 16 residues. CDR3 DNA: TGTGCCAGCAGCCCGTCCGGTCTGGGGGCGGATGATACGCAGTATTTT. This sequence encodes CASSPSGLGADDTQYF.

This clonotype has just a few counts. A junction end diverges from the germline sequence, so it may reflect a read error. The CDR3 nucleotides are TGTGCTAGCAGCCGACAATACACAGATACGCAGTATTTT. It translates to CASSRQYTDTQYF. The chain couples TRBV7-7 to TRBJ2-3; D is undetermined. The CDR3 is 13 amino acids. Germline lookup yields CDR1 SSHAT and CDR2 FNYEAQ (reference sequence).

This clonotype was seen a few times. The V call is TRBV29-1, the J call TRBJ1-1; D may be TRBD1 (6 bases). Trimming stripped 6 bases from V and 3 bases from J, with 23 bases between. This CDR3 is built from 16 residues. Per the germline V gene, CDR1 is SQVTM and CDR2 is ANQGSEA. The CDR3 reads CSVPSTTGTGYTEAFF. CDR3 nucleotide sequence: TGCAGCGTCCCCAGCACTACAGGGACTGGGTACACTGAAGCTTTCTTT.

This clonotype was detected many times. The genes are TRBV5-6 and TRBJ2-3, with 11 bases identical to TRBD2. V lost 5 bases to trimming and J lost 0 bases; unmatched junction nucleotides: 5. In germline, CDR1 is SGHDT, CDR2 YYEEEE. The CDR3 covers 16 residues. This CDR3 reads CASSLRLAGSTDTQYF. The CDR3 DNA is TGTGCCAGCAGTCTGAGACTAGCGGGGAGCACAGATACGCAGTATTTT.

For this clonotype: A read error may explain this, as a much larger clone is one base away. This chain links TRBV3-1 with TRBJ2-5; possibly TRBD1 for D (6 bases). CDR3 size: 12 residues. Germline V lookup: CDR1 LGHDT, CDR2 YNNKEL (reference sequence). V gave up 6 bases and J gave up 11 bases, with 16 bases separating them. The CDR3 sequence: CASSLWDNEQYF. The CDR3 nucleotides are TGTGCCAGCAGTCTGTGGGACAATGAGCAGTACTTC.

The chain combines TRBV13 with TRBJ2-5; 11 nucleotides agree with TRBD2. The CDR3 totals 17 residues. The trim removed 5 bases at V and 2 bases at J, leaving 10 bases unmatched. The germline gives CDR1 PRHDT, CDR2 FYEKMQ (reference sequence). The CDR3 DNA reads as TGTGCCAGCAGCCCCCAATCTAGCGGGGGGACACAAGAGACCCAGTACTTC. Translating gives CASSPQSSGGTQETQYF.

The rearrangement links TRBV10-3 to TRBJ1-6; the match to TRBD1 covers 11 bases. This CDR3 region has 17 residues. V was clipped by 6 bases and J by 5 bases; unmatched bases: 9. Germline-derived CDR1 and CDR2 are ENHRY and SYGVKD. The CDR3 nucleotides are TGTGCCATCAGCGAACTCGGACAGGGGGCGGATAATTCACCCCTCCACTTT. Translating gives CAISELGQGADNSPLHF.

In its sample, this clonotype was seen many times. V is TRBV7-2 and J is TRBJ2-7; 7 positions match TRBD1. Germline CDR1 is SGHTA and CDR2 is FQGNSA. Losses at the gene ends were 1 base for V and 3 bases for J; bases not matched to a gene: 6. The CDR3 length is 15 residues. CDR3 nucleotides: TGTGCCAGCAGCTTAGGACAGGGTACCGACTACGAGCAGTACTTC. Residues: CASSLGQGTDYEQYF.

V usage is TRBV3-1 and J usage is TRBJ1-2, with 7 bases fitting TRBD1. The CDR3 length is 16 residues. The trim removed 1 base at V and 2 bases at J, leaving 7 bases unmatched. The germline gives CDR1 LGHDT, CDR2 YNNKEL (reference sequence). The CDR3 DNA follows: TGTGCCAGCAGCCAAGGAGTAACAGGGGTGAACTATGGCTACACCTTC. Its translation is CASSQGVTGVNYGYTF.

This clonotype was observed a single time. The CDR3 is CASTDVGAGTDTQYF. In nucleotides, the CDR3 is TGTGCCAGCACGGACGTGGGGGCAGGCACAGATACGCAGTATTTT. This chain connects TRBV27 to TRBJ2-3, with D possibly being TRBD1 (6 bases). Trimming shortened V by 7 bases and J by 1 base, and 15 bases separated the two germline ends. The germline V gene has CDR1 MNHEY and CDR2 SMNVEV (reference sequence). The CDR3 sequence is 15 residues long.

This sequence joins TRBV20-1 and TRBJ2-5, with 8 bases aligning to TRBD2. From germline, CDR1 is DFQATT and CDR2 SNEGSKA (reference sequence). The CDR3 extends over 15 amino acids. V dropped 4 bases and J dropped 11; count of bases not matched to a gene: 18. CDR3 nucleotides: TGCAGTGCTAACTCTCCAGCGGGAGCGTACAATGAGCAGTACTTC. It encodes CSANSPAGAYNEQYF.

Only a few counts were recorded for this clonotype. The chain carries TRBV27 and TRBJ1-6; D is undetermined. Germline V CDR1 and CDR2: MNHEY, SMNVEV (reference sequence). The CDR3 covers 14 residues. The V and J ends lost 3 bases and 10 bases respectively, with 13 bases between them. In DNA, the CDR3 is TGTGCCAGCAGTTTTAACAAGGGCGGATCACCCCTCCACTTT. It codes for CASSFNKGGSPLHF.

The table lists this clonotype with a few counts. The V and J genes are TRBV4-1 and TRBJ1-2; TRBD1 is a possible D gene (6 bases). The CDR3 covers 14 residues. CDR1 MGHRA and CDR2 YSYEKL come from the germline V gene. The V gene lost 1 base and the J gene lost 2 bases, with 8 bases spanning the gap. The CDR3 loop is CASSQVTGNYGYTF. CDR3 DNA sequence: TGCGCCAGCAGCCAAGTCACAGGGAACTATGGCTACACCTTC.